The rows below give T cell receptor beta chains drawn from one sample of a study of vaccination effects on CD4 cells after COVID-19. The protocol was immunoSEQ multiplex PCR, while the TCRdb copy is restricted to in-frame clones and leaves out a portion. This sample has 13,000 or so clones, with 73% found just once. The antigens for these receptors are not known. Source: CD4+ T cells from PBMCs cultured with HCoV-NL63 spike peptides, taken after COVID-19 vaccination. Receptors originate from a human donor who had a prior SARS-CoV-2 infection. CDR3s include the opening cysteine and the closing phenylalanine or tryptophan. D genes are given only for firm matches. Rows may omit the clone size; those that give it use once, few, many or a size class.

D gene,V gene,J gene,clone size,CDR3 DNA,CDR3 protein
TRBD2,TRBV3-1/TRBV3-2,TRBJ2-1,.,TGTGCCAGCAGCCAACGGGGGGGATGGGAGCAGTTCTTC,CASSQRGGWEQFF
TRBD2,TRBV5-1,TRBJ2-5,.,TGCGCCAGCAGCTTGGGATTTGTCGGGGGGGCCACCGAGACCCAGTACTTC,CASSLGFVGGATETQYF
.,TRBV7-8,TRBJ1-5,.,TGTGCCAGCAGCCCACAGGTTTTTGATCAGCCCCAGCATTTT,CASSPQVFDQPQHF
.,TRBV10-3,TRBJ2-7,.,TGTGCCATCAGTGAGTCGGTCGTCACTGCCTACGAGCAGTACTTC,CAISESVVTAYEQYF
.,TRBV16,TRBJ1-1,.,TGTGCCAGCATAAACAATTTTGGCCGATCTGAAGCTTTCTTT,CASINNFGRSEAFF
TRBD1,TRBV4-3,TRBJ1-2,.,TGCGCCAGCAGCCAAACAGGGGGCGCGGATGGCTACACCTTC,CASSQTGGADGYTF
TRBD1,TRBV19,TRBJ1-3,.,TGTGCCAGTAGTTCCAGACAGGGGGTTTCTGGAAACACCATATATTTT,CASSSRQGVSGNTIYF
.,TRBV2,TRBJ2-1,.,TGTGCCAGCAGTTACGTACAGGGGAGGGACGCTGAGCAGTTCTTC,CASSYVQGRDAEQFF
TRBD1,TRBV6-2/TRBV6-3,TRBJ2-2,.,TGTGCCAGCAGTTATCTGGCAGGGGGTAATGCCGGGGAGCTGTTTTTT,CASSYLAGGNAGELFF
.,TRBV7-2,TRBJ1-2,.,TGTGCCAGCAGCTTAGGTCTACAGTTCGGTGGCTACACCTTC,CASSLGLQFGGYTF
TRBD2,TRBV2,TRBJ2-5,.,TGTGCCAGCAGTTATCTCCTAGCGGAAGAGACCCAGTACTTC,CASSYLLAEETQYF
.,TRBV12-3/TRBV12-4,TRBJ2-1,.,TGTGCCAGCAGTGTTAGGGATGAGCAGTTCTTC,CASSVRDEQFF
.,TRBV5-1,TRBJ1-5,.,TGCGCCAGCAGCTTGACAGGGTTGAGCAATCAGCCCCAGCATTTT,CASSLTGLSNQPQHF
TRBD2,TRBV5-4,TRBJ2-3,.,TGTGCCAGCAGCGAAGAGCCGGACGGGACTAGCGGGGGGAACACAGATACGCAGTATTTT,CASSEEPDGTSGGNTDTQYF
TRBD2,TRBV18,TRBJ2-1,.,TGTGCCAGCTCACCTCTAGCGGGAGTATCCAATGAGCAGTTCTTC,CASSPLAGVSNEQFF
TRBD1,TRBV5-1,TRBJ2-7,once,TGCGCCAGCAGCTTCCGGGACAGGGGTACCCACGAGCAGTACTTC,CASSFRDRGTHEQYF
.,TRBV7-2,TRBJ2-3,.,TGTGCCAGCAGCTTACCCCGGGCTGATACGCAGTATTTT,CASSLPRADTQYF
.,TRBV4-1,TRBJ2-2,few,TGCGCCAGCAGTTACGGGGACTTCCGCGGGGAGCTGTTTTTT,CASSYGDFRGELFF
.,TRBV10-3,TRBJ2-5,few,TGTGCCATCAGTGATTTTAGCGGAGCCAAAGAGACCCAGTACTTC,CAISDFSGAKETQYF
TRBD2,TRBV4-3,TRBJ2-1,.,TGCGCCAGCAGCCAAGATGTCACTAGCGGGAGCTCCTACAATGAGCAGTTCTTC,CASSQDVTSGSSYNEQFF
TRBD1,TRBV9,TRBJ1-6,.,TGTGCCAGCAGCCTCAGACAGGGGGTATCACCCCTCCACTTT,CASSLRQGVSPLHF
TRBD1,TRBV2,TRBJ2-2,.,TGTGCCAGCAGTCCGGACAGGGTGACCACCGGGGAGCTGTTTTTT,CASSPDRVTTGELFF
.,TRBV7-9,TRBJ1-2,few,TGTGCCAGCAGCTTAGCCCCGGGAAACTATGGCTACACCTTC,CASSLAPGNYGYTF
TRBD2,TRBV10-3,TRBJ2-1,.,TGTGCCATCAGGCCGGGACTAGTAACTGCTGAGCAGTTCTTC,CAIRPGLVTAEQFF
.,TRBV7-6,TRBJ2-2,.,TGTGCCAGCAGCCCCTCAAGCTACCTCAACACCGGGGAGCTGTTTTTT,CASSPSSYLNTGELFF
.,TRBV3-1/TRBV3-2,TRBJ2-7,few,TGTGCCAGCAGCCAAGTTGCATGGGGCAGTATGTACGAGCAGTACTTC,CASSQVAWGSMYEQYF
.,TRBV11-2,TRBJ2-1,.,TGTGCCAGCAGCTTATTGATCAGTTGGGACGGCCACAATGAGCAGTTCTTC,CASSLLISWDGHNEQFF
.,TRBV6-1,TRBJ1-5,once,TGTGCCAGCAGTGAAGTGGCAGGGTCAAATCAGCCCCAGCATTTT,CASSEVAGSNQPQHF
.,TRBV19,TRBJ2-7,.,TGTGCCAGTAGCTTTAACAGGCGGAACGAGCAGTACTTC,CASSFNRRNEQYF
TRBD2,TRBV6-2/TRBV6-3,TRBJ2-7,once,TGTGCCAGCAGTCATAGCGGGGGGGCTGGTTCCTACGAGCAGTACTTC,CASSHSGGAGSYEQYF